Below, one T cell receptor (beta chain) is given with its context. Its antigen is undetermined. The data were obtained in a study of cytomegalovirus exposure and HLA in healthy donors. Study overall: An earlier analysis found fewer than 140 million unique TCR beta sequences from approximately 200 million T cells. Overall study results and limits: CMV serostatus was the sole immune exposure data available. Listed as cytomegalovirus-associated were 150 or so TCR beta chains. A highly shared variant cluster was judged a likely technical artifact.

In the PCR, 60 Vbeta and 13 Jbeta primers were used. Here immunoSEQ multiplex PCR was the method, and the copy in TCRdb shows in-frame clones only, minus some. This sample lists around 57,000 clones; its ten largest clones have roughly 11%. Input material: PBMCs. This TCR derives from a woman aged 50 to 65 in good health and CMV-seropositive.

The CDR3 sequence: CASSRQRAGEQYF. The CDR3 DNA reads as TGTGCCAGCAGTCGTCAGAGAGCCGGGGAGCAGTACTTC. This chain connects TRBV11-2 to TRBJ2-7; no clear D gene. The CDR3 spans 13 residues. CDR1 is SGHAT and CDR2 is FQNNGV in the germline V gene. Deletions cut 6 bases from V and 7 bases from J, with 16 bases between.